This T cell receptor beta chain emerged from a study of blood T cell repertoires in COVID-19 (dated by TCRdb to about 2020). With respect to the entire study: Samples from collaborators originated in the United States, Italy and Spain and spanned both the acute and convalescent phases of COVID-19. The material from the prospective study consisted of cDNA or gDNA derived from T cells, B-cell-depleted T cells, or PBMCs. Deeply sampled blood TCRbeta repertoires from subjects exposed to, actively infected with, or recovered from COVID-19 were included in the dataset. A freely available public database, intended as a resource for researchers studying the immune response to SARS-CoV-2, is where the repertoires were released. Samples were obtained from the ongoing ImmuneRACE study (first 160 participants) and from over a thousand subjects provided by 6 global collaborators. The sample metadata nearly always contained a de-identified subject ID, COVID-19 status, age in years and sex. HLA class I and class II types, where available, came from metadata supplied by the sample provider rather than from assay-based typing.

One collaborating source in Seattle enrolled patients while the patients were actively infected and followed the patients over time throughout the course of disease. Each collaborating institution followed its own protocols to collect whole blood in K2EDTA tubes. Collaborator samples were shipped for TCRbeta analysis as frozen whole blood, isolated PBMCs, or DNA extracted from either sample type. TCRbeta CDR3 regions were amplified from genomic DNA by means of the immunoSEQ Assay, a bias-controlled multiplex PCR. The authors processed their data as follows. The number of nucleated cells in each sample was estimated by amplification of reference gene primers within the assay. To quantify the absolute abundance of each unique TCRbeta CDR3 rearrangement, sequence reads were collapsed and filtered. For each sample, productive Simpson clonality was calculated as the square root of Simpson's diversity index across productive rearrangements. TCRdb stores this immuneACCESS table with in-frame sequences only. Part of the clones is absent; in the studies checked, under half of the shortfall reflects unresolved V genes, and no reason is known for the rest. V, J and clone size are taken as reported in that table, and D and trimming were inferred from the DNA itself. The table for this sample lists about 60,000 clones; approximately 88% of them were counted only once. Approximately 10% of the sample goes to the ten largest clones.

The paper's findings and limits, for the study overall: How much clinical and demographic metadata was included differed by source and by participant, and the metadata was provided uncurated.

Counted from cysteine to phenylalanine, this CDR3 has 15 amino acids. Here the CDR3 DNA is all that survives: 45 bases in frame from base 1. According to the germline V gene, CDR1 reads MDHEN and CDR2 reads SYDVKM. V is cut by 10 bases and J by 4 bases, and the space between the germline ends is 19 bases. Points on this clone: Its antigen remains undetermined. One base away there is no much larger clone; base qualities are not given.

The sequence was obtained from a man aged 30-40 years with COVID-19, enrolled during active disease. The chain couples TRBV28 to TRBJ1-4; the D region possibly corresponds to TRBD1 (6 bases align). Material: peripheral blood. The CDR3 reads as follows: CATLDLDRFNEKLFF. The nucleotide sequence reads TGTGCCACCCTGGACCTCGACAGGTTTAATGAAAAACTGTTTTTT.